Listed here is a single TCR beta chain. This specimen comes from a study of T cell changes during pregnancy in multiple sclerosis. Here immunoSEQ multiplex PCR was the method, and the copy in TCRdb shows in-frame clones only, minus some. The sample has roughly 48,000 clones, 85% to 95% seen once. V shed 2 bases and J 2 bases; nucleotides not matched to a gene: 2. Per the germline V gene, CDR1 is SGHTA and CDR2 is FQGNSA. This CDR3 region has 15 residues. The gene calls are TRBV7-2 and TRBJ2-1, with 8 bases matching TRBD2. Sample: CD4+ T cells from peripheral blood mononuclear cells, taken in the second trimester of pregnancy. The TCR originated in a female donor in good health, enrolled as a control in a pregnancy study. The CDR3: CASSLHGGAYNEQFF. In DNA, the CDR3 is TGTGCCAGCAGCTTACACGGGGGGGCCTACAATGAGCAGTTCTTC.